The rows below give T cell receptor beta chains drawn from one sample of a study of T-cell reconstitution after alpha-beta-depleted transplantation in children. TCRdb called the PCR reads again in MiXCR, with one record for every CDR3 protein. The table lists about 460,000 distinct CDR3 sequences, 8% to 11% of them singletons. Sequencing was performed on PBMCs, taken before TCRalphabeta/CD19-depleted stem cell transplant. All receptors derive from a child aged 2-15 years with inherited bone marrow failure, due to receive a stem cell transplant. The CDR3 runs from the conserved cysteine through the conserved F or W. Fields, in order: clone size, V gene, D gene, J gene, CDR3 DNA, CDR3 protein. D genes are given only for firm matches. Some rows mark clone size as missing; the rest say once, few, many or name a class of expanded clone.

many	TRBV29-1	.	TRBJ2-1	TGCAGCGTTGAGCCCTTAAACAATGAGCAGTTCTTC	CSVEPLNNEQFF
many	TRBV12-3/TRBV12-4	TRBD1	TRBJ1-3	TGTGCCAGCAGTTACGACAGGGCCGTAGCGGACACCATATATTTT	CASSYDRAVADTIYF
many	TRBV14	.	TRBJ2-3	TGTGCCAGCAGCAGGGTCCGGACAGATACGCAGTATTTT	CASSRVRTDTQYF
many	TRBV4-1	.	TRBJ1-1	TGCGCCAGCAGCCAAGCGACAGGTATGAACACTGAAGCTTTCTTT	CASSQATGMNTEAFF
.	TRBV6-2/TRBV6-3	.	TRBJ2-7	TGTGCCAGCAGTTCAAGAAACCGGGACTTTGCCTACGAGCAGTACTTC	CASSSRNRDFAYEQYF
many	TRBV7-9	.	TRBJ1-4	TGTGCCAGCAGCTCTCGGACAGCAACTAATGAAAAACTGTTTTTT	CASSSRTATNEKLFF
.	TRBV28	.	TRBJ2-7	TGTGCCAGCAGTTTGTTTCTCGCTTCCTACGAGCAGTACTTC	CASSLFLASYEQYF
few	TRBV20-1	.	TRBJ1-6	TGCAGTGCTAGAGACTCGGACATTTACTCCTATAATTCACCCCTCCACTTT	CSARDSDIYSYNSPLHF
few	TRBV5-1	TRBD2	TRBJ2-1	TGCGCCAGCAGCTCGAGAGTGACTAGCGGGACCAATGAGCAGTTCTTC	CASSSRVTSGTNEQFF
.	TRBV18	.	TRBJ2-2	TGTGCCAGCTCACCACCGGCCTTGAACACCGGGGAGCTGTTTTTT	CASSPPALNTGELFF
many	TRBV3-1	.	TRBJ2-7	TGTGCCAGCAGCCAAGATGAAGTTTGGCAGTACTTC	CASSQDEVWQYF
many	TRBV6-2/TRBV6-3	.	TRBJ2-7	TGTGCCAGCAGCCTCCTGGGGGGCGATTTCTACGAGCAGTACTTC	CASSLLGGDFYEQYF
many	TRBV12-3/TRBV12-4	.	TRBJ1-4	TGTGCCAGCAGTACCGGGACGGGTAATGAAAAACTGTTTTTT	CASSTGTGNEKLFF
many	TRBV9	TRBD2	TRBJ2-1	TGTGCCAGCAGCGTAGGGCTAGCGGGAGCCGCCCTTGAGCAGTTCTTC	CASSVGLAGAALEQFF
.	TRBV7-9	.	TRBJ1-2	TGTGCCAGCAGCTTAGTCCAGATCCATGGCTACACCTTC	CASSLVQIHGYTF
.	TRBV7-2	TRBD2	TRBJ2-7	TGTGCCAGCACCACCACTCCGACTAGCGGTGCCTACGAGCAGTACTTC	CASTTTPTSGAYEQYF
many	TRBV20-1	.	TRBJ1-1	TGCAGTGCTAGAGAGGTGGGTTTTCCTGAAGCTTTCTTT	CSAREVGFPEAFF
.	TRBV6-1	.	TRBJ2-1	TGTGCCAGCAGTCCCCTTCGGAAGAATGAGCAGTTCTTC	CASSPLRKNEQFF
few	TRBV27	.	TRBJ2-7	TGTGCCAGCAGCACCGGGACTCGGGCGGGAGAGCAGTACTTC	CASSTGTRAGEQYF
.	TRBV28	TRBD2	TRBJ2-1	TGTGCCAGCAGTGTACTGCCTAGCGGGATCGGTGAGCAGTTCTTC	CASSVLPSGIGEQFF
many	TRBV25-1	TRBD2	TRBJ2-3	TGTGCCAGGAGCTCGCGGGAGTGCACAGATACGCAGTATTTT	CARSSRECTDTQYF
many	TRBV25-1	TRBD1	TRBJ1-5	TGTGCCAGCAGTGTTACCTTAGACAGGGAGAGCAATCAGCCCCAGCATTTT	CASSVTLDRESNQPQHF
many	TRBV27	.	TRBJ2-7	TGTGCCAGCAGTTTTGGAGCGTCTAGCTCCTACGAGCAGTACTTC	CASSFGASSSYEQYF
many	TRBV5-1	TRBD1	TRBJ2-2	TGCGCCAGCAGCTTGGGACAGGGGCAATTGAACACCGGGGAGCTGTTTTTT	CASSLGQGQLNTGELFF
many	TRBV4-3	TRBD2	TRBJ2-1	TGCGCCAGCAGCCAAGATATGGTGGGAGGGCCATCCAATGAGCAGTTCTTC	CASSQDMVGGPSNEQFF
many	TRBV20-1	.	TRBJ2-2	TGCAGTGCCAACGTCCATCAGGGAAGTTACACCGGGGAGCTGTTTTTT	CSANVHQGSYTGELFF
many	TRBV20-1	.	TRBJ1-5	TGCAGTGCTAGAGGAAATAGCAATCAGCCCCAGCATTTT	CSARGNSNQPQHF